This T cell receptor beta chain was recorded in a study of cytomegalovirus exposure and HLA in healthy donors. Overall study findings and caveats: Productive rates of about 87% or about 30% were seen for most TCR beta V segments in an earlier analysis.

The CDR3 contains 13 residues. Germline V lookup: CDR1 PRHDT, CDR2 FYEKMQ (reference sequence). V lost 3 bases, J lost 8 bases, and 11 bases lay in between. The PCR employed 60 Vbeta primers together with 13 Jbeta primers. Produced via immunoSEQ multiplex PCR; TCRdb's table is partial and in-frame only. This sample carries 160,000 or so clones, roughly 85% of them seen once, and the ten largest clones take approximately 0.7%. As concerns this clone: Its specificity is not known.

The receptor's source is a woman aged 40 to 55 in good health and CMV-seronegative. The chain uses TRBV13 and TRBJ2-1, with D perhaps matching TRBD2 (5 bases). Sequenced: PBMCs. CDR3 residues: CASSFTRRDEQFF. As DNA, the CDR3 is TGTGCCAGCAGCTTCACAAGGCGGGATGAGCAGTTCTTC.